The 24 T cell receptor beta chains below all came from one sample that was sequenced in a study of identical twins. TCRdb ran MiXCR on the 5' RACE reads and lists one entry per CDR3 protein. The data contain 600,000 to 800,000 distinct CDR3 sequences, 21% of them singletons. The same sample was also used in a study of T cells expressing NK-cell markers.

The specimen was PBMCs. Source of these receptors: a young woman in good health.

V is TRBV9 and J is TRBJ2-1, with D possibly matching TRBD2 (7 bases). V lost 4 bases and J lost 4, with 27 bases in between. Germline V gives CDR1 SGDLS, CDR2 YYNGEE. The CDR3 length is 19 residues. CDR3 in DNA: TGTGCCAGCAGCTCATCAGGGGCTGGCGGGAGTGCAATTTACAATGAGCAGTTCTTC. Translated: CASSSSGAGGSAIYNEQFF.

This clonotype was detected only a few times. V and J are TRBV9 and TRBJ2-4, with 8 bases aligning to TRBD1. The J segment lost 4 bases and the V segment lost 3 bases, leaving 6 bases of the junction unmatched. The CDR3 extends over 15 amino acids. Germline CDR1 reads SGDLS; CDR2 reads YYNGEE. The CDR3, as DNA: TGTGCCAGCAGCGGTATCGGACAGGGTAAAAACATTCAGTACTTC. It codes for CASSGIGQGKNIQYF.

The chain carries TRBV5-1 and TRBJ2-3, with TRBD2 matching over 10 bases. Germline-derived CDR1 and CDR2 are SGHRS and YFSETQ. The CDR3 covers 16 residues. V shed 6 bases, J shed 2 bases, and the junction held 9 bases outside the gene matches. CDR3 protein: CASIPRSGGSTDTQYF. In DNA form, the CDR3 reads TGCGCCAGCATACCCCGTAGCGGGGGGTCCACAGATACGCAGTATTTT.

This clonotype was observed a handful of times. The chain is built from TRBV7-9 and TRBJ2-2, with D uncertain. V lost 3 bases and J 0 bases, leaving 8 bases between the germline ends. This CDR3 comprises 15 residues. CDR1 and CDR2 (germline): SEHNR, FQNEAQ (reference sequence). The CDR3 DNA sequence: TGTGCCAGCAGCTTCCCCCGGACGAACACCGGGGAGCTGTTTTTT. Its translation: CASSFPRTNTGELFF.

This rearrangement joins TRBV5-1 to TRBJ2-7; D is possibly TRBD2 (6 bases). The V gene's germline CDR1 is SGHRS and CDR2 YFSETQ. Trimming cost V 6 bases and J 1 base, with 17 bases left between them. This CDR3 contains 15 residues. This CDR3 reads CASTPSRDLSYEQYF. The CDR3 nucleotides read TGCGCCAGCACCCCCAGCAGGGACTTATCCTACGAGCAGTACTTC. Looking up the rest from reference TRBV5-1 and TRBJ2-7 gives the full variable domain: KAGVTQTPRYLIKTRGQQVTLSCSPISGHRSVSWYQQTPGQGLQFLFEYFSETQRNKGNFPGRFSGRQFSNSRSEMNVSTLELGDSALYLCASTPSRDLSYEQYFGPGTRLTVT.

This clonotype showed up just a few times. The chain has TRBV2 and TRBJ2-1; TRBD2 aligns across 14 bases. Per germline, CDR1 SNHLY and CDR2 FYNNEI. V lost 3 bases and J lost 4; bases outside the gene matches: 8. The CDR3 runs 18 residues. The DNA of the CDR3 is TGTGCCAGCAGTGACCCGGGACTAGCGGGGGATTTTTACAATGAGCAGTTCTTC. This encodes CASSDPGLAGDFYNEQFF.

This rearrangement joins TRBV9 to TRBJ2-3; TRBD2 might be the D (6 bases). The germline CDR1 and CDR2 sequences are SGDLS and YYNGEE. Trimming took 4 bases from V and 0 from J, leaving 12 bases between them. The CDR3 runs to 15 residues. The CDR3 DNA follows: TGTGCCAGCAGCATCAACGGGACTAGCACAGATACGCAGTATTTT. It specifies CASSINGTSTDTQYF.

The genes are TRBV20-1 and TRBJ2-5; a possible D gene is TRBD2 (5 bases). This CDR3 is 13 amino acids long. Germline V gives CDR1 DFQATT, CDR2 SNEGSKA (reference sequence). Trimming removed 6 bases at V and 3 bases at J, with 14 bases between. This CDR3 is CSAVGAREETQYF. CDR3 nucleotides: TGCAGTGCCGTGGGAGCCCGAGAAGAGACCCAGTACTTC.

This clonotype has only a few counts. The gene calls are TRBV6-1 and TRBJ2-3, with D tentatively TRBD1 (5 bases). The V and J ends lost 10 bases and 1 base respectively, with 15 bases between them. CDR3 length equals 14 residues. Germline V gene sequence: CDR1 MNHNS, CDR2 SASEGT. CDR3 residues: CATRQFSRTDTQYF. The CDR3 bases are TGTGCCACCCGACAGTTTTCGCGCACAGATACGCAGTATTTT.

This clonotype was detected only a few times. The chain combines TRBV4-3 with TRBJ1-1; no reliable D call. V shed 0 bases and J shed 4 bases, with 12 bases lying between them. This CDR3 contains 15 residues. CDR1 is LGHNA and CDR2 is YSLEER in the germline V gene. DNA for the CDR3: TGCGCCAGCAGCCAAGATCGGGGTGTGGGCACTGAAGCTTTCTTT. Protein sequence: CASSQDRGVGTEAFF.

The rearrangement joins TRBV10-3 to TRBJ2-2; 8 bases match TRBD1. The CDR3 is 14 residues long. V was clipped by 10 bases and J by 1 base; unmatched bases: 5. Germline values: CDR1 ENHRY, CDR2 SYGVKD. Written as DNA, the CDR3 is TGTGCCACCGGAGGACAGGGGAACACCGGGGAGCTGTTTTTT. It specifies CATGGQGNTGELFF.

As for this clonotype: A much larger clone differs by one base, so this may be a read error. The CDR3 sequence: CSANGIAGEDTQYF. The CDR3 DNA follows: TGCAGTGCTAACGGAATAGCTGGGGAAGATACGCAGTATTTT. The chain carries TRBV20-1 and TRBJ2-3, with D unclear. The CDR3 consists of 14 residues. V was pared by 4 bases and J by 5 bases, with 16 bases between. Per germline, CDR1 DFQATT and CDR2 SNEGSKA (reference sequence).

The genes are TRBV4-3 and TRBJ2-3; 10 bases are a match to TRBD1. CDR3 size: 13 residues. CDR1 LGHNA and CDR2 YSLEER come from the germline V gene. J gave up 7 bases and V 4 bases, and 2 bases lay outside the gene matches. CDR3 sequence reads: CASSPDRGNTQYF. CDR3 DNA: TGCGCCAGCAGCCCGGACAGGGGGAATACGCAGTATTTT.

This clonotype was counted only a few times. The V and J genes are TRBV12-3 or TRBV12-4 and TRBJ1-3; D is undetermined. The CDR3 is 13 amino acids. The V end lost 5 bases, the J end lost 4 bases, and 9 bases lay between the germline ends. This CDR3 reads CASSPTWGNTIYF. Written as DNA, the CDR3 is TGTGCCAGCAGTCCAACGTGGGGAAACACCATATATTTT.

This chain connects TRBV29-1 to TRBJ2-7; D unresolved. The V gene's germline CDR1 is SQVTM and CDR2 ANQGSEA. The CDR3 loop spans 13 amino acids. The ends were cut back, 4 bases at V and 3 bases at J, with 13 bases in the middle. The CDR3 here is CSVVSENSYEQYF. CDR3 nucleotides: TGCAGCGTTGTTAGTGAGAACAGCTACGAGCAGTACTTC.

The chain recombines TRBV6-1 with TRBJ1-1; D may be TRBD1 (5 bases). This CDR3 spans 14 amino acids. The V gene lost 6 bases and the J gene lost 3 bases, with 14 bases spanning the gap. The V gene's germline CDR1 is MNHNS and CDR2 SASEGT. This CDR3 is CASSFGGGYTEAFF. For the CDR3, the DNA is TGTGCCAGCAGCTTCGGGGGGGGGTACACTGAAGCTTTCTTT.

The rearrangement links TRBV15 to TRBJ1-3, with D hard to call. V was trimmed by 1 base and J by 3 bases, leaving 1 base between them. CDR3 length equals 12 residues. Germline V gene lookup returns CDR1 LNHNV and CDR2 YYDKDF (reference sequence). The CDR3 nucleotides read TGTGCCACCAGCAGAGGTGGAAACACCATATATTTT. Amino acid sequence: CATSRGGNTIYF.

There are a few counts of this clonotype. The chain uses TRBV12-3 or TRBV12-4 and TRBJ2-7; a possible D gene is TRBD2 (6 bases). The length of the CDR3 is 15 residues. Trimming shortened V by 6 bases and J by 0 bases, and 15 bases separated the two germline ends. The CDR3 sequence is CASRSRGSSSYEQYF. The CDR3 nucleotides are TGTGCCAGCAGGTCACGGGGGAGCAGCTCCTACGAGCAGTACTTC.

About this clonotype: This sequence may be a read error, since a much larger clone differs from it by one base. This chain connects TRBV5-1 to TRBJ2-3; D may correspond to TRBD1 or TRBD2 (6 bases each). Germline V gene lookup returns CDR1 SGHRS and CDR2 YFSETQ. The CDR3 runs 17 residues. Trimming took 4 bases from V and 4 from J, leaving 22 bases between them. The CDR3 spells CASSTQPGATLSDTQYF. CDR3 nucleotide sequence: TGCGCCAGCAGCACACAACCGGGGGCTACGCTCTCAGATACGCAGTATTTT.

This clonotype turned up a few times. The chain uses TRBV7-9 and TRBJ2-3; possible D gene TRBD2, 6 bases. CDR3 size: 14 residues. With 5 bases removed from V and 1 base from J, the gap between germline ends came to 10 bases. Germline V gives CDR1 SEHNR, CDR2 FQNEAQ (reference sequence). CDR3 bases: TGTGCCAGCAGCCACAAGCGGGGCACAGATACGCAGTATTTT. This codes for CASSHKRGTDTQYF.

The chain recombines TRBV5-1 with TRBJ2-3, with D perhaps TRBD2 (5 bases). V was trimmed by 0 bases and J by 3 bases, leaving 11 bases between them. The CDR3 consists of 15 residues. Germline values: CDR1 SGHRS, CDR2 YFSETQ. CDR3 sequence reads: CASSLAPDYTDTQYF. The DNA of the CDR3 is TGCGCCAGCAGCTTGGCCCCTGACTATACAGATACGCAGTATTTT.

This clonotype has only a few counts. The CDR3 bases are TGTGCCAGCAGTTACCGGACAGGGTTTGGCGGGGAGCTGTTTTTT. Translated, it gives CASSYRTGFGGELFF. The J gene is TRBJ2-2, the V gene TRBV6-5, with 8 bases fitting TRBD1. V shed 2 bases and J 7 bases; nucleotides not matched to a gene: 6. CDR1 MNHEY and CDR2 SVGAGI come from the germline V gene. This CDR3 is 15 amino acids long.

This clonotype has only one observation. The chain carries TRBV6-5 and TRBJ2-1; D not certain. Trimming stripped 2 bases from V and 1 base from J, with 9 bases between. Germline V gives CDR1 MNHEY, CDR2 SVGAGI. This CDR3 is 15 amino acids long. DNA for the CDR3: TGTGCCAGCAGTTACCTGCAGAGTTCCTACAATGAGCAGTTCTTC. Its protein is CASSYLQSSYNEQFF.

The chain joins TRBV5-1 to TRBJ2-1; 7 nucleotides line up with TRBD2. CDR1 and CDR2 from the germline V gene are SGHRS and YFSETQ. This CDR3 is 16 amino acids long. After removal of 1 base from V and 2 bases from J, the junction contained 6 bases not matched to a gene. The CDR3 region is CASSLSFAGAYNEQFF. Written as DNA, the CDR3 is TGCGCCAGCAGCTTGTCTTTCGCGGGAGCCTACAATGAGCAGTTCTTC.